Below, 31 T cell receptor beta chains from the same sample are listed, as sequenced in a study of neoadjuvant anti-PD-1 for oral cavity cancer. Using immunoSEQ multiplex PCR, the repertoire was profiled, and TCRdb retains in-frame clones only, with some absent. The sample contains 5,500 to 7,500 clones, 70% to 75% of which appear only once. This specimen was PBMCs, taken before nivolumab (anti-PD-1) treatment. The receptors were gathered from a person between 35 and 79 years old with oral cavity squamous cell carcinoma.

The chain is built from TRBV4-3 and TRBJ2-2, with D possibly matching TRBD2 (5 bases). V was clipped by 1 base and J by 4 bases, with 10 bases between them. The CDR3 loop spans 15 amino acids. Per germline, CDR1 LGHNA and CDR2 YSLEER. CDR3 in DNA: TGCGCCAGCAGCCAAGCGGGAACTTTCACCGGGGAGCTGTTTTTT. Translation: CASSQAGTFTGELFF.

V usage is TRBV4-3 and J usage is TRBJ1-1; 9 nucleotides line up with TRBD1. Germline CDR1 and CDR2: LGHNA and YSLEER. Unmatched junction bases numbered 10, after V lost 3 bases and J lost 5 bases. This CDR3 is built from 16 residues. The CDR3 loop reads CASSHVTGTGNTEAFF. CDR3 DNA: TGCGCCAGCAGCCACGTAACCGGGACAGGGAATACTGAAGCTTTCTTT.

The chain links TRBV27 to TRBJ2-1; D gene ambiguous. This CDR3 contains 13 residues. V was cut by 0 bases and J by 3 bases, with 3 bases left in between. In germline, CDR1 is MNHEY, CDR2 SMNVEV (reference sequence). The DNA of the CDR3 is TGTGCCAGCAGTTTATCAGACTACAATGAGCAGTTCTTC. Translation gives CASSLSDYNEQFF.

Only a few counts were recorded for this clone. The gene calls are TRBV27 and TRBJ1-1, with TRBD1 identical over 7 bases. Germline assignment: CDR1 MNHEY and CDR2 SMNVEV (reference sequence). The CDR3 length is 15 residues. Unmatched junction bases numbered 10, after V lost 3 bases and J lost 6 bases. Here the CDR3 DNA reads TGTGCCAGCAGTTTCACTACCCGGGGGACAGCTGAAGCTTTCTTT. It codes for CASSFTTRGTAEAFF.

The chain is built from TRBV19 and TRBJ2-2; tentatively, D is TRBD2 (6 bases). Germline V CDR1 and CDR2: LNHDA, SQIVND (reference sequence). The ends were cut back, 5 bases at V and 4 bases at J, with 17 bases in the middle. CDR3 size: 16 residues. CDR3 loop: CASSLGARGFTGELFF. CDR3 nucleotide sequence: TGTGCCAGTAGTCTTGGGGCACGGGGGTTCACCGGGGAGCTGTTTTTT.

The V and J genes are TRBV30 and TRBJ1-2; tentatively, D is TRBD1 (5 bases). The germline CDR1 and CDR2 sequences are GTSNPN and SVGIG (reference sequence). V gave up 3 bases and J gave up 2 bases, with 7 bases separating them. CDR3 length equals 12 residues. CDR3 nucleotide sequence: TGTGCCTGGAGGGGGCTAAACTATGGCTACACCTTC. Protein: CAWRGLNYGYTF.

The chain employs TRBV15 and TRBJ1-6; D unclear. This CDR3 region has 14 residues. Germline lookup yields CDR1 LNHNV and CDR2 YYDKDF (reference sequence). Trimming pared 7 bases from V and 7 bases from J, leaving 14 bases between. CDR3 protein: CATTPGGRNSPLHF. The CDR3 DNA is TGTGCCACCACTCCAGGAGGGAGGAATTCACCCCTCCACTTT.

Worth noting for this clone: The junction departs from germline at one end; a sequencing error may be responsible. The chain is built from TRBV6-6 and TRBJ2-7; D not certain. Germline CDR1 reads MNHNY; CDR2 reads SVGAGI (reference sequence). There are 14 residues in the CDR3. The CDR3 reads CASSFGFGRPADDF. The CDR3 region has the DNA TGTGCCAGCAGCTTCGGGTTCGGTAGGCCCGCGGATGACTTC.

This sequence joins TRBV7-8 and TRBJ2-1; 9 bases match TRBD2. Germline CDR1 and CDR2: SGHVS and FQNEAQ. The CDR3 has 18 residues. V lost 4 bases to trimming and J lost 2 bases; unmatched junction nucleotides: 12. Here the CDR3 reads CASSSRVRGTSPYNEQFF. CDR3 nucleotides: TGTGCCAGCAGCTCTAGGGTACGGGGGACTAGCCCCTACAATGAGCAGTTCTTC. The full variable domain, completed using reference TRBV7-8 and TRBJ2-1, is GAGVSQSPRYKVAKRGQDVALRCDPISGHVSLFWYQQALGQGPEFLTYFQNEAQLDKSGLPSDRFFAERPEGSVSTLKIQRTQQEDSAVYLCASSSRVRGTSPYNEQFFGPGTRLTVL.

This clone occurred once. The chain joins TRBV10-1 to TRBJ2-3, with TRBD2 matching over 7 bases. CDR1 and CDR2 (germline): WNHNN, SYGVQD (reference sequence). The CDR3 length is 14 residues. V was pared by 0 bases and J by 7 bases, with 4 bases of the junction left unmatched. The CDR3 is CASSESTGGYTQYF. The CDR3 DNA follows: TGCGCCAGCAGTGAGTCGACGGGGGGTTATACGCAGTATTTT.

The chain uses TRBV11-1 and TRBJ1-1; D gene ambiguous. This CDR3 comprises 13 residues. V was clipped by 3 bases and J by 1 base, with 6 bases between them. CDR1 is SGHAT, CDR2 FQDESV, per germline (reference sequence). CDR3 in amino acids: CASSFDWNTEAFF. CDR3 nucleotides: TGTGCCAGCAGCTTTGACTGGAACACTGAAGCTTTCTTT.

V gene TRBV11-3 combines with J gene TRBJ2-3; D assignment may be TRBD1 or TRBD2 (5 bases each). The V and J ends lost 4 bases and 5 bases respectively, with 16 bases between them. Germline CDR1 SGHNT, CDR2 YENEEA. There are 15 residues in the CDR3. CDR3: CASSSRDQGGDTQYF. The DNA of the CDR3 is TGTGCCAGCAGCTCCAGGGACCAGGGCGGAGATACGCAGTATTTT.

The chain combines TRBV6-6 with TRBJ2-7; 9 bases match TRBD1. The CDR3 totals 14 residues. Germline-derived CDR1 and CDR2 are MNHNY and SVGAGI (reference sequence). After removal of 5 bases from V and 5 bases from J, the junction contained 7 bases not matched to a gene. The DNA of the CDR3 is TGTGCCAGCAGTGCGGGACAGGGTCTCGACGAGCAGTACTTC. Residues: CASSAGQGLDEQYF.

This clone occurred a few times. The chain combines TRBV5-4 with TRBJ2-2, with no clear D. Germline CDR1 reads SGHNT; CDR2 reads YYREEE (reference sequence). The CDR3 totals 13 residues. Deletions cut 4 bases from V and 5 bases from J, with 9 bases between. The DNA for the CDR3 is TGTGCCAGCAGCGCCGGCTGGACCGGGGAGCTGTTTTTT. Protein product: CASSAGWTGELFF.

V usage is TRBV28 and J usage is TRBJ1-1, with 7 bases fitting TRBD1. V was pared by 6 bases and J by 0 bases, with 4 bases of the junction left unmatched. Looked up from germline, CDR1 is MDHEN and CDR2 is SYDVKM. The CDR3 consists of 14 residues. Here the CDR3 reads CASSTQGVNTEAFF. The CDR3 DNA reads TGTGCCAGCAGCACCCAGGGGGTGAACACTGAAGCTTTCTTT.

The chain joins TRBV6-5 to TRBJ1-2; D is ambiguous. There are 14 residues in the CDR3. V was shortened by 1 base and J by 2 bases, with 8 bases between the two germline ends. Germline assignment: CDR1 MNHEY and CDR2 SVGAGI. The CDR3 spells CASSYFRANYGYTF. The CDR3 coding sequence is TGTGCCAGCAGTTACTTCCGGGCCAACTATGGCTACACCTTC.

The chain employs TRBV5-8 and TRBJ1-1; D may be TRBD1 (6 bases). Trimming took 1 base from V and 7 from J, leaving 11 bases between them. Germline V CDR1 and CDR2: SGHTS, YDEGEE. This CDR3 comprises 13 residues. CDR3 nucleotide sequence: TGTGCCAGCAGCTTGCTAGGGGGAGGTGAAGCTTTCTTT. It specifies CASSLLGGGEAFF. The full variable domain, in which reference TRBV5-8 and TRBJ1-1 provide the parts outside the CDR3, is EAGVTQSPTHLIKTRGQQATLRCSPISGHTSVYWYQQALGLGLQFLLWYDEGEERNRGNFPPRFSGRQFPNYSSELNVNALELEDSALYLCASSLLGGGEAFFGQGTRLTVV.

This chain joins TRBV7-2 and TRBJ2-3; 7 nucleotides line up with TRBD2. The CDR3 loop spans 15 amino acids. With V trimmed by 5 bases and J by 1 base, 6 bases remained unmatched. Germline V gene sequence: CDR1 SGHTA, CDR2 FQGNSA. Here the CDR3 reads CASSPAGLGTDTQYF. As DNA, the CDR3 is TGTGCCAGCAGCCCAGCGGGACTTGGCACAGATACGCAGTATTTT. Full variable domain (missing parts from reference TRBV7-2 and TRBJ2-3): GAGVSQSPSNKVTEKGKDVELRCDPISGHTALYWYRQSLGQGLEFLIYFQGNSAPDKSGLPSDRFSAERTGGSVSTLTIQRTQQEDSAVYLCASSPAGLGTDTQYFGPGTRLTVL.

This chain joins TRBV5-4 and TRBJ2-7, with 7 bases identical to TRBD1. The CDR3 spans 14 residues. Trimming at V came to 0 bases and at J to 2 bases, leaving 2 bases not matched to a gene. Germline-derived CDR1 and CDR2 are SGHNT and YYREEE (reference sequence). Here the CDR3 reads CASSLDRGTYEQYF. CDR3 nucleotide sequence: TGTGCCAGCAGCTTGGACAGGGGCACCTACGAGCAGTACTTC.

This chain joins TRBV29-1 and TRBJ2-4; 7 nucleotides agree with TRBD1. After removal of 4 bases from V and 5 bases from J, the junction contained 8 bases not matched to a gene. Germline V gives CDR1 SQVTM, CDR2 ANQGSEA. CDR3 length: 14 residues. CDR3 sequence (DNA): TGCAGCGTTGCCGACAGGGTAATCCAAAACATTCAGTACTTC. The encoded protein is CSVADRVIQNIQYF. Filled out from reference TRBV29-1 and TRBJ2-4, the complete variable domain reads SAVISQKPSRDICQRGTSLTIQCQVDSQVTMMFWYRQQPGQSLTLIATANQGSEATYESGFVIDKFPISRPNLTFSTLTVSNMSPEDSSIYLCSVADRVIQNIQYFGAGTRLSVL.

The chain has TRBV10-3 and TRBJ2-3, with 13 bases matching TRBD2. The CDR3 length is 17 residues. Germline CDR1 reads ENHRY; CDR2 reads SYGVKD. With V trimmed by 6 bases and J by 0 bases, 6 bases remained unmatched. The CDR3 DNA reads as TGTGCCATCAGAGGACTAGCGGGGGACTCTAGCACAGATACGCAGTATTTT. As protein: CAIRGLAGDSSTDTQYF.

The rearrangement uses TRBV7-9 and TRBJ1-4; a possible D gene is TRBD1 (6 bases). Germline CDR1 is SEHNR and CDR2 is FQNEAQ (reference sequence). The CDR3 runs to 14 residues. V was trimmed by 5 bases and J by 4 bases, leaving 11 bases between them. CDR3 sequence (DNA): TGTGCCAGCAGCATGACAGGAATTAATGAAAAACTGTTTTTT. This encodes CASSMTGINEKLFF.

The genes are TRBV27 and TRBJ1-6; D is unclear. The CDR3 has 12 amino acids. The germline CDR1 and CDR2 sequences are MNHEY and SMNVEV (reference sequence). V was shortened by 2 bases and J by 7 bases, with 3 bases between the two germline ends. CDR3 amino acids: CASSLQNSPLHF. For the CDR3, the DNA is TGTGCCAGCAGTTTACAAAATTCACCCCTCCACTTT.

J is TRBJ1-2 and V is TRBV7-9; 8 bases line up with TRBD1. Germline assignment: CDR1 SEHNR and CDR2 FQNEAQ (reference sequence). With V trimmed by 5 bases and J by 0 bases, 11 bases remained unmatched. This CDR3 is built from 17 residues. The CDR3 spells CASSVGQGRPANYGYTF. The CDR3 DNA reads TGTGCCAGCAGCGTAGGACAGGGAAGACCGGCTAACTATGGCTACACCTTC.

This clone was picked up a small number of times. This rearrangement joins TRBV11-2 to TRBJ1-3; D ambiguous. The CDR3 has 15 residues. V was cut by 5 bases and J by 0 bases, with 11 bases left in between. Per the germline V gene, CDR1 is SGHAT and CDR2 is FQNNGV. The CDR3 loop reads CASSRGWDSGNTIYF. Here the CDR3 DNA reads TGTGCCAGCAGCCGGGGATGGGACTCTGGAAACACCATATATTTT.

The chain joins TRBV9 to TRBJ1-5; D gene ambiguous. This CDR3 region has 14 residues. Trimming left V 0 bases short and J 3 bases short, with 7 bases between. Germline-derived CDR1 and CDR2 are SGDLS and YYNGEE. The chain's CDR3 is CASSVAGINQPQHF. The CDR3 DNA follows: TGTGCCAGCAGCGTAGCGGGAATCAATCAGCCCCAGCATTTT.

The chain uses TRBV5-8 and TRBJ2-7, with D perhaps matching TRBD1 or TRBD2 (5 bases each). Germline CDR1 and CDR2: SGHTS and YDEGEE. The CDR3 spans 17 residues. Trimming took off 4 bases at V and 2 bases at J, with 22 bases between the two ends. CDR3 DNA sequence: TGTGCCAGCAGCCCCGGGACCCGCAGAAAAGGGGCCTACGAGCAGTACTTC. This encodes CASSPGTRRKGAYEQYF. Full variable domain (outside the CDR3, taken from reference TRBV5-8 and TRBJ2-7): EAGVTQSPTHLIKTRGQQATLRCSPISGHTSVYWYQQALGLGLQFLLWYDEGEERNRGNFPPRFSGRQFPNYSSELNVNALELEDSALYLCASSPGTRRKGAYEQYFGPGTRLTVT.

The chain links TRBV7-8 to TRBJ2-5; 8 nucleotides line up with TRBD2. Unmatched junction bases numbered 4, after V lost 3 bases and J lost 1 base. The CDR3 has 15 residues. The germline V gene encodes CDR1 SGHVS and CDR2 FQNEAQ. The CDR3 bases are TGTGCCAGCAGCTTCGGCGGGGGGCTCCAAGAGACCCAGTACTTC. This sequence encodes CASSFGGGLQETQYF.

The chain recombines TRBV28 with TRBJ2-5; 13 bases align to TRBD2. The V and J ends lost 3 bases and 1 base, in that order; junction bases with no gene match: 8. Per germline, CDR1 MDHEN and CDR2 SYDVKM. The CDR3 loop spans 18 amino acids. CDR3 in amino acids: CASSFVTSGGTGQETQYF. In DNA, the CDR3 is TGTGCCAGCAGTTTCGTGACTAGCGGGGGGACCGGCCAAGAGACCCAGTACTTC.

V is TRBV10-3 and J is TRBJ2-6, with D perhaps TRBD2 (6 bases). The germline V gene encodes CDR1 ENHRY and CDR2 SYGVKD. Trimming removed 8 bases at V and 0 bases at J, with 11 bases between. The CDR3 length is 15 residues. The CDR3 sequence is CAISLGSSGANVLTF. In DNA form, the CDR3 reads TGTGCCATCTCCCTCGGGAGCTCTGGGGCCAACGTCCTGACTTTC.

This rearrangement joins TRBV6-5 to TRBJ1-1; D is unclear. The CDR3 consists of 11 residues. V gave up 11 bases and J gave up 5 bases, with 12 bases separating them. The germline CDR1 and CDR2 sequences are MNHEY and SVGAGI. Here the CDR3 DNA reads TGTGCCTCGGCGTCGGCAACTGAAGCTTTCTTT. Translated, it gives CASASATEAFF.